The 8 T cell receptor beta chains below come from one sample, sequenced in a study of shared clonotypes between healthy human individuals. Measured with immunoSEQ multiplex PCR; TCRdb has only the in-frame clones, and not every one. There are 2 million to 2.5 million clones in the sample; 85% to 95% occur only once, and around 0.4% lies in the top ten. The sample consisted of naive CD4+ T cells from PBMCs. Subset specified: CD45RA+ positively selected. The receptors were sampled from a man in his late teens or twenties in good health. Some clones in this sample may be carry-over from other donors' samples.

The CDR3 DNA reads as TGCGCCAGCAGCTTGATCACCGCCGGCTCCTACAATGAGCAGTTCTTC. Translation: CASSLITAGSYNEQFF. The V and J genes are TRBV5-1 and TRBJ2-1; D gene ambiguous. V lost 1 base and J 0 bases, leaving 11 bases between the germline ends. Germline-derived CDR1 and CDR2 are SGHRS and YFSETQ. This CDR3 contains 16 residues.

The chain combines TRBV5-1 with TRBJ2-2, with a weak D call TRBD1 (5 bases). CDR3 size: 14 residues. Germline V gives CDR1 SGHRS, CDR2 YFSETQ. V gave up 1 base and J gave up 7 bases, with 11 bases separating them. CDR3 sequence: CASSLLGANGELFF. Here the CDR3 DNA reads TGCGCCAGCAGCTTGTTAGGGGCGAACGGGGAGCTGTTTTTT.

This chain uses TRBV7-9 with TRBJ1-2; no clear D. Trimming shortened V by 1 base and J by 4 bases, and 4 bases separated the two germline ends. Per the germline V gene, CDR1 is SEHNR and CDR2 is FQNEAQ (reference sequence). This CDR3 is 12 amino acids long. The chain's CDR3 is CASSLDLYGYTF. The CDR3 DNA sequence: TGTGCCAGCAGCTTAGACCTCTATGGCTACACCTTC.

The V gene is TRBV15, the J gene TRBJ1-5; D is unclear. The better agreement between TRBJ2-3 and the DNA end casts doubt on the J call. Germline CDR1 and CDR2: LNHNV and YYDKDF (reference sequence). CDR3 length: 13 amino acids. The CDR3 loop reads CATSTSADDPQYF. Written as DNA, the CDR3 is TGTGCCACCAGCACCAGCGCCGATGACCCCCAGTATTTT.

V usage is TRBV6-5 and J usage is TRBJ2-3; possible D gene TRBD2, 6 bases. From germline, CDR1 is MNHEY and CDR2 SVGAGI. Trimming shortened V by 6 bases and J by 4 bases, and 11 bases separated the two germline ends. This CDR3 spans 13 amino acids. CDR3 residues: CASSRRDSDTQYF. As DNA, the CDR3 is TGTGCCAGCAGCCGCCGGGACTCAGATACGCAGTATTTT.

The rearrangement uses TRBV2 and TRBJ2-5; D tentatively fits TRBD1 or TRBD2 (5 bases each). Trimming removed 1 base from V and 4 bases from J, with 16 bases in between. Germline values: CDR1 SNHLY, CDR2 FYNNEI. This CDR3 comprises 16 residues. CDR3 nucleotides: TGTGCCAGCAGTGAAGACTTAGGGGTCGGAGGAGAGACCCAGTACTTC. Translated: CASSEDLGVGGETQYF.

The chain has TRBV5-6 and TRBJ2-7; 13 nucleotides line up with TRBD2. V shed 4 bases, J shed 8 bases, and the junction held 6 bases outside the gene matches. This CDR3 has 14 amino acids. Germline values: CDR1 SGHDT, CDR2 YYEEEE. The CDR3, as DNA: TGTGCCAGCAGCACCCGGACTAGCGGGAGCAAGCAGTACTTC. This encodes CASSTRTSGSKQYF.

About this clone itself: At the DNA level, this CDR3 is encoded by other sequences in the same sample as well. The chain uses TRBV7-3 and TRBJ2-3; a possible D gene is TRBD1 (6 bases). V was trimmed by 1 base and J by 2 bases, leaving 13 bases between them. CDR1 and CDR2 from the germline V gene are SGHTA and FQGTGA. The CDR3 is 16 amino acids. CDR3 residues: CASSLKGRGNTDTQYF. CDR3 bases: TGTGCCAGCAGCTTAAAGGGCAGGGGTAACACAGATACGCAGTATTTT.